The 3 T cell receptor beta chains below all came from one sample that was sequenced in a study of cytomegalovirus exposure and HLA in healthy donors. A multiplex PCR was run with 60 Vbeta primers and 13 Jbeta primers. The method was immunoSEQ multiplex PCR; TCRdb's version includes in-frame clones alone and lacks a portion of them. This table holds about 170,000 clones. Sequenced sample: PBMCs. These TCRs come from a young woman in good health and CMV-seropositive.

V and J are TRBV29-1 and TRBJ2-3; D is ambiguous. This CDR3 has 13 amino acids. The V gene lost 6 bases and the J gene lost 6 bases, with 16 bases spanning the gap. Germline lookup yields CDR1 SQVTM and CDR2 ANQGSEA. CDR3 DNA sequence: TGCAGCGTCAGACCCCCGGCGGTGGATACGCAGTATTTT. Translating gives CSVRPPAVDTQYF.

This chain joins TRBV18 and TRBJ1-2, with D unresolved. This CDR3 comprises 13 residues. V shed 3 bases and J shed 3 bases, with 8 bases lying between them. CDR1 KGHSH and CDR2 LQKENI come from the germline V gene. The CDR3 nucleotides are TGTGCCAGCTCACCTAGACAAGACTATGGCTACACCTTC. It specifies CASSPRQDYGYTF. Together with reference TRBV18 and TRBJ1-2, the CDR3 gives the full variable domain: NAGVMQNPRHLVRRRGQEARLRCSPMKGHSHVYWYRQLPEEGLKFMVYLQKENIIDESGMPKERFSAEFPKEGPSILRIQQVVRGDSAAYFCASSPRQDYGYTFGSGTRLTVV.

The rearrangement links TRBV11-2 to TRBJ2-1, with TRBD2 matching 12 bases. Germline V CDR1 and CDR2: SGHAT, FQNNGV. The CDR3 length is 16 residues. The trim removed 6 bases at V and 7 bases at J, leaving 10 bases unmatched. This chain's CDR3 is CASSRPTSGGSNEQFF. Written as DNA, the CDR3 is TGTGCCAGCAGTCGACCGACTAGCGGGGGTTCGAATGAGCAGTTCTTC. Looking up the rest from reference TRBV11-2 and TRBJ2-1 gives the full variable domain: EAGVAQSPRYKIIEKRQSVAFWCNPISGHATLYWYQQILGQGPKLLIQFQNNGVVDDSQLPKDRFSAERLKGVDSTLKIQPAKLEDSAVYLCASSRPTSGGSNEQFFGPGTRLTVL.